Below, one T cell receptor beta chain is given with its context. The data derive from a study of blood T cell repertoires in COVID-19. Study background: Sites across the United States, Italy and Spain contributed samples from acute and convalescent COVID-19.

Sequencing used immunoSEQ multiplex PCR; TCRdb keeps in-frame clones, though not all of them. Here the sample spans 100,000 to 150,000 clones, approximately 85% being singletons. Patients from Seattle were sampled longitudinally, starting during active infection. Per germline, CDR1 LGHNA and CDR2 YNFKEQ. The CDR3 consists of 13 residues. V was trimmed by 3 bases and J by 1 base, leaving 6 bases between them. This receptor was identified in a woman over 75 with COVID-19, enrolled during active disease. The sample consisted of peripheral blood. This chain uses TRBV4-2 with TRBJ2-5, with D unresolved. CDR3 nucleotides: TGTGCCAGCAGCCAGAGGATCCAAGAGACCCAGTACTTC. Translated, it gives CASSQRIQETQYF.